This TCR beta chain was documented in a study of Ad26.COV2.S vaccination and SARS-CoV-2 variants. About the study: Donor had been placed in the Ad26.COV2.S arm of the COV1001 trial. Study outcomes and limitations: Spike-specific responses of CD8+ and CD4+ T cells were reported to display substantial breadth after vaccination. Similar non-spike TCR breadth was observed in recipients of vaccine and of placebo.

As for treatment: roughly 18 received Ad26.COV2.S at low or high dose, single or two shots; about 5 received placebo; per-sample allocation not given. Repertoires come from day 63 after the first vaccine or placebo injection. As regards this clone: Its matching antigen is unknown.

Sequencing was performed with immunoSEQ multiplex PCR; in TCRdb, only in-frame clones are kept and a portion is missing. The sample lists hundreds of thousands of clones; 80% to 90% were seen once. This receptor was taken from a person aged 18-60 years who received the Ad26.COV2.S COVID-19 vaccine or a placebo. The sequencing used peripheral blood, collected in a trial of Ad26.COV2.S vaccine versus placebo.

CDR3 sequence (DNA): TGCGCCAGCAGCCAAAGGGACAGCTCCTACAATGAGCAGTTCTTC. This gives the protein CASSQRDSSYNEQFF. This chain links TRBV4-1 with TRBJ2-1, with TRBD1 matching 7 bases. V lost 2 bases, J lost 0 bases, and 1 base stayed unmatched. CDR1 is MGHRA, CDR2 YSYEKL, per germline. This CDR3 is built from 15 residues.